This is a list of T cell receptor beta chains from one sample in a study of OX40 agonist ivuxolimab in advanced cancers. The protocol was immunoSEQ multiplex PCR, while the TCRdb copy is restricted to in-frame clones and leaves out a portion. The sample comprises some 80,000 clones, 87% of which are singletons, and less than 0.55% rests with the top ten. Material: CD4+ or CD8+ T cells sorted from blood, obtained in a trial of the OX40 agonist ivuxolimab. These TCRs come from an adult with an advanced solid tumor such as melanoma, head and neck, liver or kidney cancer. CDR3s include the opening cysteine and the closing phenylalanine or tryptophan. A D gene is named only where the DNA matches it firmly. The size of a clone is reported for some rows only, either as once, few or many, or as a class for expanded clones.

clone_size: .; d_call: .; v_call: TRBV6-1; j_call: TRBJ1-3; cdr3_nt: TGTGCCAGCGGAGGGGTAGCCGGAAACACCATATATTTT; cdr3_aa: CASGGVAGNTIYF
clone_size: .; d_call: TRBD1; v_call: TRBV25-1; j_call: TRBJ1-4; cdr3_nt: TGTGCCAGCCGGGAGGGGGCTGCTAATGAAAAACTGTTTTTT; cdr3_aa: CASREGAANEKLFF
clone_size: .; d_call: .; v_call: TRBV6-5; j_call: TRBJ1-1; cdr3_nt: TGTGCCAGCAGTTACGGACCAGGGGAAACTGAAGCTTTCTTT; cdr3_aa: CASSYGPGETEAFF
clone_size: .; d_call: .; v_call: TRBV2; j_call: TRBJ2-2; cdr3_nt: TGTGCCAGCAGTGACAGCCCCACCGGGGAGCTGTTTTTT; cdr3_aa: CASSDSPTGELFF
clone_size: .; d_call: TRBD2; v_call: TRBV5-1; j_call: TRBJ2-3; cdr3_nt: TGCGCCAGCAGCCTCGGACTAGCGGGAACAGATACGCAGTATTTT; cdr3_aa: CASSLGLAGTDTQYF
clone_size: .; d_call: TRBD1; v_call: TRBV10-2; j_call: TRBJ1-1; cdr3_nt: TGCGCCAGCAGATTTTGGACAGGGGACACTGAAGCTTTCTTT; cdr3_aa: CASRFWTGDTEAFF
clone_size: .; d_call: TRBD1; v_call: TRBV7-3; j_call: TRBJ1-1; cdr3_nt: TGTGCCAGCAGCGTCGGACAGGGGCACACTGAAGCTTTCTTT; cdr3_aa: CASSVGQGHTEAFF
clone_size: .; d_call: .; v_call: TRBV6-5; j_call: TRBJ1-2; cdr3_nt: TGTGCCAGCAGTTACAATGGGAGGGGGGGTGGCTACACCTTC; cdr3_aa: CASSYNGRGGGYTF
clone_size: .; d_call: .; v_call: TRBV7-2; j_call: TRBJ2-2; cdr3_nt: TGTGCCATTGGGTCCACCGGGGAGCTGTTTTTT; cdr3_aa: CAIGSTGELFF
clone_size: .; d_call: .; v_call: TRBV7-2; j_call: TRBJ2-3; cdr3_nt: TGTGCCAGCAGCCCCCCGGGACACCCTAGCACAGATACGCAGTATTTT; cdr3_aa: CASSPPGHPSTDTQYF
clone_size: .; d_call: TRBD2; v_call: TRBV6-1; j_call: TRBJ2-1; cdr3_nt: TGTGCCAGCAGTGAATGGGGGGGTGAGCAGTTCTTC; cdr3_aa: CASSEWGGEQFF
clone_size: .; d_call: .; v_call: TRBV10-2; j_call: TRBJ2-1; cdr3_nt: TGCGCCAGCACCGACATAGCGAGCTCCTACAATGAGCAGTTCTTC; cdr3_aa: CASTDIASSYNEQFF
clone_size: .; d_call: TRBD1; v_call: TRBV5-1; j_call: TRBJ1-2; cdr3_nt: TGCGCCAGCAGCTTGGGAGTGGACGGGACAGGGTTCTATGGCTACACCTTC; cdr3_aa: CASSLGVDGTGFYGYTF
clone_size: .; d_call: .; v_call: TRBV27; j_call: TRBJ2-1; cdr3_nt: TGTGCCAGCAGTTTTAACAGGGATGTCAATGAGCAGTTCTTC; cdr3_aa: CASSFNRDVNEQFF
clone_size: .; d_call: TRBD2; v_call: TRBV11-2; j_call: TRBJ2-7; cdr3_nt: TGTGCCAGCAGCTCCCACGCGACTAGCGGAGACTACGAGCAGTACTTC; cdr3_aa: CASSSHATSGDYEQYF
clone_size: .; d_call: TRBD1; v_call: TRBV6-5; j_call: TRBJ1-2; cdr3_nt: TGTGCCAGCAGTTACTCGGGCAGGGGGGGCGGCTACACCTTC; cdr3_aa: CASSYSGRGGGYTF
clone_size: .; d_call: .; v_call: TRBV2; j_call: TRBJ1-1; cdr3_nt: TGTGCCAGCAGTGTACCCCCGGGGGGTGAAGCTTTCTTT; cdr3_aa: CASSVPPGGEAFF
clone_size: .; d_call: TRBD2; v_call: TRBV19; j_call: TRBJ2-1; cdr3_nt: TGTGCCAGTAGTACCCTAGCGGGAACCTCCTACAATGAGCAGTTCTTC; cdr3_aa: CASSTLAGTSYNEQFF
clone_size: .; d_call: .; v_call: TRBV5-1; j_call: TRBJ1-2; cdr3_nt: TGCGCCAGCAGCTTGGCCGGGGGCTACACCTTC; cdr3_aa: CASSLAGGYTF
clone_size: .; d_call: .; v_call: TRBV6-6; j_call: TRBJ1-2; cdr3_nt: TGTGCCAGCAGTTACTCGTCCAGGGAAGATGGCTACACCTTC; cdr3_aa: CASSYSSREDGYTF
clone_size: .; d_call: .; v_call: TRBV2; j_call: TRBJ1-1; cdr3_nt: TGTGCCAGCAACCTTCTCTCCCGGACAACCTTCACTGAAGCTTTCTTT; cdr3_aa: CASNLLSRTTFTEAFF
clone_size: once; d_call: .; v_call: TRBV30; j_call: TRBJ1-1; cdr3_nt: TGTGCCTGGAGTGTACGGGGTGAAGCTTTCTTT; cdr3_aa: CAWSVRGEAFF
clone_size: .; d_call: .; v_call: TRBV28; j_call: TRBJ1-2; cdr3_nt: TGTGCCAGCAGTTTCCTATTCAGGGGTTTCTATGGCTACACCTTC; cdr3_aa: CASSFLFRGFYGYTF
clone_size: .; d_call: TRBD2; v_call: TRBV29-1; j_call: TRBJ2-3; cdr3_nt: TGCAGCGCTTCAGGACTAGCGGGGGCAGATACGCAGTATTTT; cdr3_aa: CSASGLAGADTQYF
clone_size: once; d_call: TRBD2; v_call: TRBV9; j_call: TRBJ2-3; cdr3_nt: TGTGCCAGCAGTCAAACCGGGACTAGCGGGGGGGCCCAAGATACGCAGTATTTT; cdr3_aa: CASSQTGTSGGAQDTQYF
clone_size: .; d_call: .; v_call: TRBV30; j_call: TRBJ2-7; cdr3_nt: TGTGCCTGGAGTGGAGGCGTAGGGCTAAGAGAGCAGTACTTC; cdr3_aa: CAWSGGVGLREQYF
clone_size: .; d_call: .; v_call: TRBV11-2; j_call: TRBJ1-2; cdr3_nt: TGTGCCAGCAGCTTAGGGGGTTTTGGTGGTACCAACTATGGCTACACCTTC; cdr3_aa: CASSLGGFGGTNYGYTF
clone_size: .; d_call: .; v_call: TRBV14; j_call: TRBJ2-5; cdr3_nt: TGTGCCAGCAGCCAAGTGACCAGGGGGGTCAGGATAGAGACCCAGTACTTC; cdr3_aa: CASSQVTRGVRIETQYF
clone_size: .; d_call: TRBD2; v_call: TRBV5-4; j_call: TRBJ2-7; cdr3_nt: TGTGCCAGCAGCTTCTCTAGCGGAGGCTCCTACGAGCAGTACTTC; cdr3_aa: CASSFSSGGSYEQYF
clone_size: .; d_call: TRBD1; v_call: TRBV25-1; j_call: TRBJ1-1; cdr3_nt: TGTGCCAGCAGTGGACAGGGGCGGAGGGCGGCTTTCTTT; cdr3_aa: CASSGQGRRAAFF
clone_size: once; d_call: .; v_call: TRBV18; j_call: TRBJ1-1; cdr3_nt: TGTGCCAGCTCAACGGGGGTGGCCTCCTACACTGAAGCTTTCTTT; cdr3_aa: CASSTGVASYTEAFF
clone_size: .; d_call: .; v_call: TRBV29-1; j_call: TRBJ1-2; cdr3_nt: TGCAGCGTGTCTATGGGCGGACGGGGGAACTATGGCTACACCTTC; cdr3_aa: CSVSMGGRGNYGYTF
clone_size: .; d_call: .; v_call: TRBV13; j_call: TRBJ2-7; cdr3_nt: TGTGCCAGCAGCTCCCTAGGCGAGCAGTACTTC; cdr3_aa: CASSSLGEQYF
clone_size: .; d_call: .; v_call: TRBV19; j_call: TRBJ1-1; cdr3_nt: TGTGCCAGTAGCTTCCGGGCCGGGGGAACTGAAGCTTTCTTT; cdr3_aa: CASSFRAGGTEAFF
clone_size: .; d_call: .; v_call: TRBV6-6; j_call: TRBJ1-5; cdr3_nt: TGTGCCAGCAGTTACTCGGACAGCCCAAATCAGCCCCAGCATTTT; cdr3_aa: CASSYSDSPNQPQHF
clone_size: .; d_call: TRBD2; v_call: TRBV10-3; j_call: TRBJ2-7; cdr3_nt: TGTGCCATCAGTGAGACCCATTTAGCGGGACAATCCTACGAGCAGTACTTC; cdr3_aa: CAISETHLAGQSYEQYF
clone_size: .; d_call: TRBD2; v_call: TRBV29-1; j_call: TRBJ2-1; cdr3_nt: TGCAGCGTGGCGACTAGCGGCAATGAGCAGTTCTTC; cdr3_aa: CSVATSGNEQFF
clone_size: .; d_call: .; v_call: TRBV7-2; j_call: TRBJ2-7; cdr3_nt: TGTGCCAGCAGCTTAGCTGCAGGGGGGAAGCAGTACTTC; cdr3_aa: CASSLAAGGKQYF
clone_size: .; d_call: TRBD1; v_call: TRBV4-2; j_call: TRBJ2-3; cdr3_nt: TGTGCCAGCAGGCAGAAGACAGGGGCTGCAGATACGCAGTATTTT; cdr3_aa: CASRQKTGAADTQYF
clone_size: .; d_call: .; v_call: TRBV28; j_call: TRBJ2-7; cdr3_nt: TGTGCCAGCAGTTCGGGGCAGGGGCCCATTTACTACGAGCAGTACTTC; cdr3_aa: CASSSGQGPIYYEQYF
clone_size: few; d_call: .; v_call: TRBV19; j_call: TRBJ2-3; cdr3_nt: TGTGCCAGTAGTTTTCAACCAACTAGCACAGATACGCAGTATTTT; cdr3_aa: CASSFQPTSTDTQYF
clone_size: once; d_call: .; v_call: TRBV30; j_call: TRBJ2-4; cdr3_nt: TGTGCCTGGAGTTCCCAGGGTCTTCTAGCCAAAAACATTCAGTACTTC; cdr3_aa: CAWSSQGLLAKNIQYF
clone_size: .; d_call: TRBD2; v_call: TRBV11-2; j_call: TRBJ2-5; cdr3_nt: TGTGCCAGCAGCGAAAACGAGGGGAGGGGCGAGACCCAGTACTTC; cdr3_aa: CASSENEGRGETQYF
clone_size: .; d_call: .; v_call: TRBV5-1; j_call: TRBJ1-4; cdr3_nt: TGCGCCAGCAGCGGAATGGGCGGTGAAAAACTGTTTTTT; cdr3_aa: CASSGMGGEKLFF
clone_size: once; d_call: .; v_call: TRBV5-1; j_call: TRBJ1-4; cdr3_nt: TGCGCCAGCAGCAGGGGACCAACTGCAACTAATGAAAAACTGTTTTTT; cdr3_aa: CASSRGPTATNEKLFF
clone_size: .; d_call: .; v_call: TRBV5-1; j_call: TRBJ1-5; cdr3_nt: TGCGCCAGCAGCGCGGGGGTGGAACAGCCCCAGCATTTT; cdr3_aa: CASSAGVEQPQHF
clone_size: .; d_call: TRBD2; v_call: TRBV5-1; j_call: TRBJ2-7; cdr3_nt: TGCGCCAGCAGCTTTTTCCCGGGACTAGGCAACGAGCAGTACTTC; cdr3_aa: CASSFFPGLGNEQYF
clone_size: .; d_call: .; v_call: TRBV4-1; j_call: TRBJ2-3; cdr3_nt: TGCGCCAGCAGCCACGTGTCAGATACGCAGTATTTT; cdr3_aa: CASSHVSDTQYF
clone_size: .; d_call: .; v_call: TRBV30; j_call: TRBJ1-2; cdr3_nt: TGTGCCTGGAGTGCGGGAGCGGATGGCTACACCTTC; cdr3_aa: CAWSAGADGYTF
clone_size: once; d_call: TRBD2; v_call: TRBV5-4; j_call: TRBJ2-5; cdr3_nt: TGTGCCAGCAGCCGATGGACTAGCCACCAAGAGACCCAGTACTTC; cdr3_aa: CASSRWTSHQETQYF
clone_size: .; d_call: .; v_call: TRBV18; j_call: TRBJ1-4; cdr3_nt: TGTGCCAGCTCACCAGTGCAGGGCCCAACTAATGAAAAACTGTTTTTT; cdr3_aa: CASSPVQGPTNEKLFF
clone_size: .; d_call: .; v_call: TRBV19; j_call: TRBJ2-3; cdr3_nt: TGTGCCAGTAGTATCGGGGTCGGCGCTGGCACAGATACGCAGTATTTT; cdr3_aa: CASSIGVGAGTDTQYF
clone_size: .; d_call: .; v_call: TRBV11-3; j_call: TRBJ2-3; cdr3_nt: TGTGCCAGCAGCTTAGATCCAGATACGCAGTATTTT; cdr3_aa: CASSLDPDTQYF
clone_size: .; d_call: .; v_call: TRBV29-1; j_call: TRBJ2-2; cdr3_nt: TGCAGCGAAGCTACCGATTTGGGGGCCGGGGAGCTGTTTTTT; cdr3_aa: CSEATDLGAGELFF
clone_size: few; d_call: .; v_call: TRBV6-6; j_call: TRBJ1-5; cdr3_nt: TGTGCCAGCGTTGCCGGCCGGGGCAATCAGCCCCAGCATTTT; cdr3_aa: CASVAGRGNQPQHF
clone_size: once; d_call: TRBD2; v_call: TRBV9; j_call: TRBJ2-2; cdr3_nt: TGTGCCAGCAGCCAAGGGAGGGCATGGAACACCGGGGAGCTGTTTTTT; cdr3_aa: CASSQGRAWNTGELFF
clone_size: .; d_call: .; v_call: TRBV5-4; j_call: TRBJ1-2; cdr3_nt: TGTGCCAGCAGCTTGGTGGGCAGAACTAACTATGGCTACACCTTC; cdr3_aa: CASSLVGRTNYGYTF
clone_size: .; d_call: .; v_call: TRBV13; j_call: TRBJ1-2; cdr3_nt: TGTGCCAGCAGCCCCCCCGCGGGGGCGCACGGCTACACCTTC; cdr3_aa: CASSPPAGAHGYTF
clone_size: .; d_call: TRBD1; v_call: TRBV5-6; j_call: TRBJ1-2; cdr3_nt: TGTGCCAGCAGCTTGAGGACAGGGACGCGGTGGGACTATGGCTACACCTTC; cdr3_aa: CASSLRTGTRWDYGYTF